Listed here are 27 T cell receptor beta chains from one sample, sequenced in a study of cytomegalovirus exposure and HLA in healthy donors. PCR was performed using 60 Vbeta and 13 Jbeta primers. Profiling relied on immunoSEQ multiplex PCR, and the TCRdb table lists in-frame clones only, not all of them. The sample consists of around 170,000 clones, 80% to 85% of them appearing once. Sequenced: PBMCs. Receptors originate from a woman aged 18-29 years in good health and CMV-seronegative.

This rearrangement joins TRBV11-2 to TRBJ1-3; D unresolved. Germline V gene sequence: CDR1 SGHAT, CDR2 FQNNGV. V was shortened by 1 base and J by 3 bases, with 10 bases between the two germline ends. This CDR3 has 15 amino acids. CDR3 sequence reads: CASSLGTSSGNTIYF. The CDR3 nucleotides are TGTGCCAGCAGCTTAGGGACTTCCAGTGGAAACACCATATATTTT.

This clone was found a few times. The CDR3 coding sequence is TGTGCCAGCAGCTTAGCAGGTCCCTACAATGAGCAGTTCTTC. This translates into CASSLAGPYNEQFF. This chain joins TRBV7-3 and TRBJ2-1; D is unclear. From germline, CDR1 is SGHTA and CDR2 FQGTGA. The CDR3 has 14 residues. Trimming left V 2 bases short and J 2 bases short, with 7 bases between.

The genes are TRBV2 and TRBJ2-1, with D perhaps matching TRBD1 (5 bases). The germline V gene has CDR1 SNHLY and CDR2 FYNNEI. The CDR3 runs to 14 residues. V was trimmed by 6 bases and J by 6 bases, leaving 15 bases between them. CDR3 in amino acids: CASRGVSVGNEQFF. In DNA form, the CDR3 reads TGTGCCAGCAGAGGGGTCTCGGTGGGCAATGAGCAGTTCTTC.

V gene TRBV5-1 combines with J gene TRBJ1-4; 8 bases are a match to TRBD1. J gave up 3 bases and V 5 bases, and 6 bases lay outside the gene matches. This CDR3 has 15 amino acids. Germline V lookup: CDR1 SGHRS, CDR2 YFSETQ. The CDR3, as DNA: TGCGCCAGCAGTTTACAGGGGGAAGCTAATGAAAAACTGTTTTTT. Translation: CASSLQGEANEKLFF.

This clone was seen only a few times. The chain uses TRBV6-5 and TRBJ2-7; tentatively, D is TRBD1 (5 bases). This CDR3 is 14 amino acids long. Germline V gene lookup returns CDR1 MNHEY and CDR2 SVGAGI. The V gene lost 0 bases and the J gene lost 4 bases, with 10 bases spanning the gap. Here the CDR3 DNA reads TGTGCCAGCAGTTACTCTCCAGGGAAATACGAGCAGTACTTC. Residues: CASSYSPGKYEQYF.

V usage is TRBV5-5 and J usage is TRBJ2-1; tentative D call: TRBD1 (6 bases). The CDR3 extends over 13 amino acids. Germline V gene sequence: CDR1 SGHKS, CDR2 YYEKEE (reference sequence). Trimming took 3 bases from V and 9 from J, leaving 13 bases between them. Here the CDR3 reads CASSYAAGAEQFF. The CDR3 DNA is TGTGCCAGCAGCTACGCCGCAGGGGCTGAGCAGTTCTTC.

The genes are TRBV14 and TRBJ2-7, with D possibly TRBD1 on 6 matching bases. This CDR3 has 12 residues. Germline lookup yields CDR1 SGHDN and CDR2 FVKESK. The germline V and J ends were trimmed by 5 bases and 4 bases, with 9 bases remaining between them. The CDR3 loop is CASSTTGYEQYF. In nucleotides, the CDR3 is TGTGCCAGCAGCACCACAGGGTACGAGCAGTACTTC.

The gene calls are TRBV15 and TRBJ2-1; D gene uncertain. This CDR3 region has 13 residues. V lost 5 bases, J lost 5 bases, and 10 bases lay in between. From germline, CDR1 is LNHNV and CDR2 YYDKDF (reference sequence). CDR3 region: CATSLESDNEQFF. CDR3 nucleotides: TGTGCCACCAGCCTCGAGTCGGACAATGAGCAGTTCTTC.

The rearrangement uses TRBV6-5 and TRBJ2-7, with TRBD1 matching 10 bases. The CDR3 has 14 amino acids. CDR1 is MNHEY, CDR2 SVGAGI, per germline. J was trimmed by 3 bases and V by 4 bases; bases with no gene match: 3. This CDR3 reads CASSSGQGDYEQYF. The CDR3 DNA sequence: TGTGCCAGCAGTTCCGGACAGGGGGACTACGAGCAGTACTTC.

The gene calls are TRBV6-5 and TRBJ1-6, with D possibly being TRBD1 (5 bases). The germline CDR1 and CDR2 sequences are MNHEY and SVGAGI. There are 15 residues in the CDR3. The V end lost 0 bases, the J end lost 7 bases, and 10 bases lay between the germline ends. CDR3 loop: CASSYSGDLNSPLHF. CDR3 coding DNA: TGTGCCAGCAGTTACTCTGGGGACTTGAATTCACCCCTCCACTTT.

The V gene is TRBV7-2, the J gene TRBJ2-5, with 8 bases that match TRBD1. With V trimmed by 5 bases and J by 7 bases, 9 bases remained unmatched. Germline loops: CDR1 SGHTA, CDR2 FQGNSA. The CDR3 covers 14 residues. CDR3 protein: CASSTVGQGGTQYF. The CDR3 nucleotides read TGTGCCAGCAGCACGGTCGGACAGGGCGGGACCCAGTACTTC.

The CDR3 sequence: CAISEQIREYEQYF. CDR3 DNA: TGTGCCATCAGCGAGCAGATTCGGGAATACGAGCAGTACTTC. The V call is TRBV10-3, the J call TRBJ2-7; D may be TRBD2 (5 bases). The germline V gene encodes CDR1 ENHRY and CDR2 SYGVKD. V lost 6 bases to trimming and J lost 4 bases, with 16 bases between them. The CDR3 has 14 amino acids.

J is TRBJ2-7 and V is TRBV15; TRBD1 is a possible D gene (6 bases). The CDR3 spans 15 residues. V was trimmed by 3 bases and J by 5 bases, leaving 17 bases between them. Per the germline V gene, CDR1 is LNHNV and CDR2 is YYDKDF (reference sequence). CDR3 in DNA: TGTGCCACCAGCAGGACAGGCCTGCTCGGGGACGAGCAGTACTTC. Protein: CATSRTGLLGDEQYF.

The CDR3 bases are TGCGCCAGCAGCTCCGGGACAAAATCCACAGATACGCAGTATTTT. It is translated as CASSSGTKSTDTQYF. The chain uses TRBV5-1 and TRBJ2-3, with D possibly being TRBD1 (6 bases). The V gene lost 3 bases and the J gene lost 2 bases, with 13 bases spanning the gap. Germline CDR1 SGHRS, CDR2 YFSETQ. The CDR3 has 15 amino acids. The full variable domain, with the rest looked up from reference TRBV5-1 and TRBJ2-3, is KAGVTQTPRYLIKTRGQQVTLSCSPISGHRSVSWYQQTPGQGLQFLFEYFSETQRNKGNFPGRFSGRQFSNSRSEMNVSTLELGDSALYLCASSSGTKSTDTQYFGPGTRLTVL.

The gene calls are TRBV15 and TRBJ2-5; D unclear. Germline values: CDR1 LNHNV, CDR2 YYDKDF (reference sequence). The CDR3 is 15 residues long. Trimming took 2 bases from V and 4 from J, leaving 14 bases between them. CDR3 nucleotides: TGTGCCACCAGCAGAAGTCCACAATCTAGAGAGACCCAGTACTTC. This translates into CATSRSPQSRETQYF.

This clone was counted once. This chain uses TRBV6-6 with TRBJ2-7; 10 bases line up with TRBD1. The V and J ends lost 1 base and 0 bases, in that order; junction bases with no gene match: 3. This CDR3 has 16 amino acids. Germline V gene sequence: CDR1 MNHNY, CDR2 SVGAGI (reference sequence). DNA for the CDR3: TGTGCCAGCAGTTACTATAGACAGGGGGCCTCCTACGAGCAGTACTTC. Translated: CASSYYRQGASYEQYF.

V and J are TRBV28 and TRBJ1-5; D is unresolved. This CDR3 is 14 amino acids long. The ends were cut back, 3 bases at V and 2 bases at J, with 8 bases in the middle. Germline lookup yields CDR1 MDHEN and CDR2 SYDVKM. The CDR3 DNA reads TGTGCCAGCAGTTTGAGCGGACGCAATCAGCCCCAGCATTTT. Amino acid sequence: CASSLSGRNQPQHF.

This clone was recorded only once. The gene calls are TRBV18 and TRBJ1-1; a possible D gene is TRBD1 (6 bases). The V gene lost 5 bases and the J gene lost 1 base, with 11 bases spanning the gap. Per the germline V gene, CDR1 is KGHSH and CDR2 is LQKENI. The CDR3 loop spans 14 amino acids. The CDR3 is CASSTGHSNTEAFF. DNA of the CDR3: TGTGCCAGCTCAACGGGACACTCGAACACTGAAGCTTTCTTT.

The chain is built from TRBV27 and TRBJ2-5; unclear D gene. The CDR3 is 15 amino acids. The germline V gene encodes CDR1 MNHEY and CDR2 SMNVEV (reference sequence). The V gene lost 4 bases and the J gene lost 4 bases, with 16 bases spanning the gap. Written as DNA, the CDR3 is TGTGCCAGCAGTTCCCGCCTGAGAGCCTTAGAGACCCAGTACTTC. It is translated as CASSSRLRALETQYF.

The CDR3 protein is CSVETGGATDTQYF. Here the CDR3 DNA reads TGCAGCGTTGAGACAGGGGGCGCCACAGATACGCAGTATTTT. The J gene is TRBJ2-3, the V gene TRBV29-1, with 10 bases identical to TRBD1. CDR3 length: 14 amino acids. Looked up from germline, CDR1 is SQVTM and CDR2 is ANQGSEA. The trim removed 3 bases at V and 2 bases at J, leaving 2 bases unmatched.

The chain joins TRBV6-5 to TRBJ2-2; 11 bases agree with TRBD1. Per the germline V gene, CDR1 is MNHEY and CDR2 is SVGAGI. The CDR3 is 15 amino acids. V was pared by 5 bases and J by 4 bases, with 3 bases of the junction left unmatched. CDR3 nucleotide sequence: TGTGCCAGCAGTCGGACAGGGGGCGTCACCGGGGAGCTGTTTTTT. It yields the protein CASSRTGGVTGELFF.

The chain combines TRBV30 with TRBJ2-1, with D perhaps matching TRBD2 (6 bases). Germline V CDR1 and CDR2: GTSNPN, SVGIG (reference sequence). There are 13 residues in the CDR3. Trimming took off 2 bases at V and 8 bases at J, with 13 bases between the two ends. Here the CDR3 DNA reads TGTGCCTGGAGTCCCGGACTATTAGATGAGCAGTTCTTC. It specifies CAWSPGLLDEQFF.

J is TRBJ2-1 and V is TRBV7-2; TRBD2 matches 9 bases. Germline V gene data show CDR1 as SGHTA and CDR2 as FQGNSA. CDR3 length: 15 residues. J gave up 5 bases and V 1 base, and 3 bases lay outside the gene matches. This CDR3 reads CASSLVAGVNNEQFF. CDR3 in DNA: TGTGCCAGCAGCTTAGTAGCGGGAGTTAACAATGAGCAGTTCTTC.

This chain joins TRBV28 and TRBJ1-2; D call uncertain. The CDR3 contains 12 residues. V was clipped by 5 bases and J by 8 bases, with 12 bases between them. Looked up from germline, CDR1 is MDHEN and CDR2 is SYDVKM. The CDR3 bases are TGTGCCAGCAGTATCTCCCCCGGGGGCTACACCTTC. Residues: CASSISPGGYTF.

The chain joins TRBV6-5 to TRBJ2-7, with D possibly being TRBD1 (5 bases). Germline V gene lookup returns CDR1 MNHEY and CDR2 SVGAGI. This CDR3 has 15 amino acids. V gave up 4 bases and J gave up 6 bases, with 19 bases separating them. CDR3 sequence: CASSSPDTRWGEQYF. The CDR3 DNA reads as TGTGCCAGCAGTTCCCCGGACACCCGGTGGGGCGAGCAGTACTTC.

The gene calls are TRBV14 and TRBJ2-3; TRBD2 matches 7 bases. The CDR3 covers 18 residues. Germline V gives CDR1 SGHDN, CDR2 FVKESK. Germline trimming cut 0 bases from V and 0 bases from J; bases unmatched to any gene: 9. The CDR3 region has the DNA TGTGCCAGCAGCCAAGATGCGCCGCTAGCGGTGAGCACAGATACGCAGTATTTT. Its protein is CASSQDAPLAVSTDTQYF.

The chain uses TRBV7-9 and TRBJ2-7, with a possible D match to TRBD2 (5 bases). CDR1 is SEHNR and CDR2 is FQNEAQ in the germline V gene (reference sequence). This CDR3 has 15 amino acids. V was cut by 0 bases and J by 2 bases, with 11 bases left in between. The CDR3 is CASSLAEAVTYEQYF. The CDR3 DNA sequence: TGTGCCAGCAGCTTAGCGGAGGCAGTAACCTACGAGCAGTACTTC.